The 18 T cell receptor beta chains below all came from one sample that was sequenced in a study of blood T cell repertoires in COVID-19 (TCRdb year 2020). Receptor libraries were prepared by the immunoSEQ multiplex PCR assay. TCRdb re-hosts the immuneACCESS table, in-frame sequences only. Its copies lack some clones; in the studies checked, an unresolved V gene accounts for under half of them, and the cause for the rest is not known. The sample includes tens of thousands of clones, with 85% to 90% observed a single time. The ten largest clonotypes hold nearly 5% of the sample. The sequenced sample consisted of peripheral blood. These receptors came from a woman of 80 years or more with acute or convalescent COVID-19.

Of note for this clone: Other DNA sequences in the same sample also yield this CDR3. The V gene is TRBV12-3 or TRBV12-4, the J gene TRBJ2-7; D unclear. CDR3 length: 11 residues. Trimming took off 4 bases at V and 4 bases at J, with 5 bases between the two ends. The CDR3 sequence: CASSSGYEQYF. The CDR3 DNA sequence: TGTGCCAGCAGTTCCGGGTACGAGCAGTACTTC.

The V gene is TRBV27, the J gene TRBJ1-5; 7 positions agree with TRBD1. The CDR3 is made up of 16 amino acids. The V and J ends lost 2 bases and 10 bases, in that order; junction bases with no gene match: 14. CDR1 and CDR2 from the germline V gene are MNHEY and SMNVEV (reference sequence). CDR3 coding DNA: TGTGCCAGCAGTTTAGGTTTCCGGACAGGCCAGCGACCCCAGCATTTT. It translates to CASSLGFRTGQRPQHF.

The gene calls are TRBV28 and TRBJ2-1; 8 bases line up with TRBD1. The CDR3 has 14 residues. The V segment lost 4 bases and the J segment 8 bases; nucleotides outside the gene matches: 7. CDR1 and CDR2 (germline): MDHEN, SYDVKM. CDR3 sequence (DNA): TGTGCCAGCAGTTCTGGACAGGGCTGGGATGAGCAGTTCTTC. Translated, it gives CASSSGQGWDEQFF.

The chain has TRBV12-5 and TRBJ2-5; 9 bases agree with TRBD2. V was pared by 0 bases and J by 5 bases, with 13 bases of the junction left unmatched. Per germline, CDR1 LGHNT and CDR2 FRNRAP. This CDR3 comprises 18 residues. The CDR3 loop reads CASGLVVSRVAGEETQYF. In DNA, the CDR3 is TGTGCTAGTGGTTTGGTGGTTAGTAGGGTAGCGGGGGAGGAGACCCAGTACTTC.

The chain uses TRBV9 and TRBJ1-3; possibly TRBD1 for D (5 bases). The CDR3 runs 16 residues. V dropped 0 bases and J dropped 0 bases, with 10 bases sitting between them. From germline, CDR1 is SGDLS and CDR2 YYNGEE. The CDR3 nucleotides are TGTGCCAGCAGCGTAGACAGGCCAAGCTCTGGAAACACCATATATTTT. Residues: CASSVDRPSSGNTIYF.

This rearrangement joins TRBV27 to TRBJ1-6; no clear D. The length of the CDR3 is 14 residues. V lost 4 bases and J 10 bases, leaving 14 bases between the germline ends. Looked up from germline, CDR1 is MNHEY and CDR2 is SMNVEV (reference sequence). CDR3 in amino acids: CASSSSGSGSPLHF. In nucleotides, the CDR3 is TGTGCCAGCAGTTCGTCGGGGTCGGGGTCACCCCTCCACTTT.

V is TRBV5-1 and J is TRBJ1-6; 7 bases fit TRBD1. The J segment lost 7 bases and the V segment lost 0 bases, leaving 4 bases of the junction unmatched. The V gene's germline CDR1 is SGHRS and CDR2 YFSETQ. This CDR3 region has 15 residues. The DNA for the CDR3 is TGCGCCAGCAGCTTGGTAGGGGGCCTCAATTCACCCCTCCACTTT. Translation: CASSLVGGLNSPLHF.

The rearrangement uses TRBV29-1 and TRBJ2-1, with D unclear. Looked up from germline, CDR1 is SQVTM and CDR2 is ANQGSEA. The CDR3 length is 15 residues. V lost 1 base to trimming and J lost 2 bases, with 12 bases between them. This CDR3 is CSVEVGRVAYNEQFF. The DNA for the CDR3 is TGCAGCGTTGAAGTGGGTCGGGTAGCCTACAATGAGCAGTTCTTC.

J is TRBJ1-2 and V is TRBV3-1 (or the pseudogene TRBV3-2), with D unresolved. Trimming shortened V by 4 bases and J by 0 bases, and 6 bases separated the two germline ends. Germline V gene sequence: CDR1 LGHDT, CDR2 YNNKEL (reference sequence). The CDR3 runs to 13 residues. CDR3 amino acids: CASSLPSNYGYTF. The CDR3, as DNA: TGTGCCAGCAGCCTCCCGTCTAACTATGGCTACACCTTC.

This rearrangement joins TRBV5-5 to TRBJ2-7; a weak D match, TRBD1 (6 bases). V lost 7 bases, J lost 0 bases, and 14 bases lay in between. Germline loops: CDR1 SGHKS, CDR2 YYEKEE (reference sequence). This CDR3 is built from 14 residues. In DNA, the CDR3 is TGTGCCAGCGCCCCCGGGACACCCTCCTACGAGCAGTACTTC. This sequence encodes CASAPGTPSYEQYF.

The chain is built from TRBV6-6 and TRBJ2-2, with TRBD2 identical over 7 bases. V shed 7 bases and J 11 bases; nucleotides not matched to a gene: 10. CDR1 MNHNY and CDR2 SVGAGI come from the germline V gene (reference sequence). This CDR3 is built from 13 residues. CDR3 nucleotide sequence: TGTGCCAGCATCCGAGCGGGACCTTTCGAGCTGTTTTTT. It encodes CASIRAGPFELFF.

This sequence joins TRBV20-1 and TRBJ2-1; 9 bases fit TRBD1. CDR3 size: 16 residues. Germline trimming cut 3 bases from V and 9 bases from J; bases unmatched to any gene: 15. Germline loops: CDR1 DFQATT, CDR2 SNEGSKA (reference sequence). The CDR3 sequence: CSASLPGQGKYVEQFF. In nucleotides, the CDR3 is TGCAGTGCTAGTCTGCCGGGACAGGGAAAGTATGTTGAGCAGTTCTTC.

This chain links TRBV6-6 with TRBJ2-5; tentatively, D is TRBD2 (5 bases). The CDR3 extends over 15 amino acids. Germline-derived CDR1 and CDR2 are MNHNY and SVGAGI (reference sequence). Trimming took 5 bases from V and 3 from J, leaving 16 bases between them. CDR3 nucleotide sequence: TGTGCCAGCAGTAGCTTCCGGGAAGAAAAAGAGACCCAGTACTTC. Residues: CASSSFREEKETQYF.

The chain combines TRBV6-5 with TRBJ1-1; tentatively, D is TRBD1 (6 bases). V shed 7 bases and J shed 6 bases, with 18 bases lying between them. This CDR3 region has 14 residues. Per germline, CDR1 MNHEY and CDR2 SVGAGI. The CDR3 reads CASTQDRGVPEAFF. For the CDR3, the DNA is TGTGCCAGCACACAGGACAGAGGAGTTCCTGAAGCTTTCTTT.

This chain uses TRBV30 with TRBJ2-3; 8 bases are a match to TRBD2. In germline, CDR1 is GTSNPN, CDR2 SVGIG (reference sequence). The CDR3 has 15 amino acids. The V and J ends lost 0 bases and 0 bases, in that order; junction bases with no gene match: 2. Written as DNA, the CDR3 is TGTGCCTGGAGTGTCGTAGCGGGGAGCACAGATACGCAGTATTTT. Amino acid sequence: CAWSVVAGSTDTQYF.

This clone is a singleton in its sample. The chain has TRBV5-1 and TRBJ2-3; 11 bases are shared with TRBD2. Per germline, CDR1 SGHRS and CDR2 YFSETQ. V lost 4 bases, J lost 0 bases, and 7 bases stayed unmatched. This CDR3 spans 17 amino acids. The CDR3 loop reads CASSVPLAGGSTDTQYF. The DNA for the CDR3 is TGCGCCAGCAGCGTCCCCTTAGCGGGGGGGAGCACAGATACGCAGTATTTT.

The rearrangement links TRBV2 to TRBJ2-3; TRBD1 might be the D (5 bases). This CDR3 has 14 amino acids. Germline V gene data show CDR1 as SNHLY and CDR2 as FYNNEI. Trimming shortened V by 6 bases and J by 3 bases, and 13 bases separated the two germline ends. The DNA for the CDR3 is TGTGCCAGCAGGCGAACTGGGGCGACAGATACGCAGTATTTT. It translates to CASRRTGATDTQYF.

This rearrangement joins TRBV9 to TRBJ1-1; the D gene is possibly TRBD1 (6 bases). CDR1 and CDR2 (germline): SGDLS, YYNGEE. The CDR3 is made up of 12 amino acids. V shed 3 bases and J shed 7 bases, with 10 bases lying between them. CDR3 residues: CASSATTGEAFF. DNA of the CDR3: TGTGCCAGCAGCGCTACGACAGGTGAAGCTTTCTTT.